The sample holds many counts of the clone carrying this T cell receptor (beta chain). The antigen is not known. Scientists amplified the TCR beta CDR3 regions from RNA transcripts. HTBI-primed RT-PCR formed the first round, and a multiplex PCR formed the second. TCRdb re-derived calls from the multiplex PCR reads in MiXCR, one entry per CDR3 protein. The table has some 370,000 distinct CDR3 sequences, 17% seen once. The sample originates from a study of Graves' ophthalmopathy and Graves' hyperthyroidism. Trimming removed 2 bases from V and 3 bases from J; junction bases left unmatched: 2. This CDR3 comprises 15 residues. The germline V gene has CDR1 MDHEN and CDR2 SYDVKM. Overall study findings and caveats: Blood shared most expanded thyroid clonotypes above 0.001 frequency. This model predicted ophthalmopathy progression (sensitivity around 70%, specificity around 72%).

Aged 18 to 65, the patients with hyperthyroidism had under 2 months' duration and were newly diagnosed. V gene TRBV28 combines with J gene TRBJ2-5; 11 positions match TRBD2. What was sequenced was peripheral blood. The sequence was obtained from an adult woman with stable Graves' hyperthyroidism. The CDR3 sequence is CASSLELAGEETQYF. CDR3 DNA: TGTGCCAGCAGTTTAGAACTAGCGGGAGAAGAGACCCAGTACTTC.